This TCR beta chain was recovered during a study of Graves' ophthalmopathy and Graves' hyperthyroidism (dated by TCRdb to 2017 to 2018). Regarding the research as a whole: Peripheral blood samples were taken at the time of initial diagnosis, before any treatment was given. TCR beta repertoire signatures were used to distinguish Graves' ophthalmopathy from Graves' hyperthyroidism and to predict progression to ophthalmopathy. In total, approximately 130 blood samples were TCR-sequenced: 43 ophthalmopathy, over 70 hyperthyroidism and roughly 17 hyperthyroidism-to-ophthalmopathy patients. To explore V-J signatures that separate ophthalmopathy from hyperthyroidism, a discovery set of about a hundred patients was enrolled, consisting of roughly 45 with ophthalmopathy and under 65 with stable hyperthyroidism. An independent validation cohort was composed of fewer than 20 hyperthyroidism patients and about 16 patients who later progressed from hyperthyroidism to ophthalmopathy. In five to seven hyperthyroidism patients, the T-cell repertoire of thyroid tissue was compared with the T-cell repertoire of blood. Following sampling, methimazole starting at 30 mg daily was administered to hyperthyroidism patients, and high-dose intravenous methylprednisolone was administered to ophthalmopathy patients.

Stable hyperthyroidism was defined as no progression to ophthalmopathy within 18 months of follow-up. The hyperthyroidism patients were 18 to 65 years old and newly diagnosed, with a disease duration of less than 2 months. Patients were excluded if they had other autoimmune diseases, uncontrolled infections, pregnancy or lactation. Diagnosis was based on clinical symptoms, serum thyroxine, TRAb, thyroid ultrasound and orbital computed tomography. Ficoll-Paque density gradient centrifugation was used to isolate PBMCs from around 10 ml of fresh peripheral blood. Trizol reagent was used to extract the total RNA, and its quality was then checked on an Agilent 2100 Bioanalyzer. To note about this clonotype: Its antigen is not yet known. Base qualities are not provided; no much larger clone lies one nucleotide away.

Overall results and qualifications from the work: In cross-validation, the 13-signature model distinguished ophthalmopathy from stable hyperthyroidism with around 90% sensitivity and approximately 81% specificity, while in the test set the corresponding values were about 80% and 75%. Most of the expanded thyroid clonotypes with a frequency above 0.001 were also detected in blood, and it was suggested that the thyroid immune response may be reflected by blood repertoires. In validation, the model predicted ophthalmopathy progression with more than 55% sensitivity and 72.22% specificity; more than ten predicted patients were CT-confirmed with GO in a median of around 6 months. No statistical method was used to set the sample size in advance, and the investigators knew which group each participant was assigned to.

For repertoire sequencing, the TCR beta CDR3 regions were amplified from RNA transcripts. HTBI primers and the Qiagen OneStep RT-PCR kit were used in a first-round RT-PCR, which was followed by a second-round multiplex PCR, size selection and purification. Libraries were sequenced on an Illumina HiSeq2000 using paired-end 100 bp reads. In the paper's pipeline: SOAPnuke was used for read processing, and reads with adapters, uncalled bases, a mean Phred below 15, or no exact constant-primer or identifier match were discarded. COPE v1.2.5 was used to merge the high-quality paired reads. Each unique nucleotide sequence was treated as a clonotype, and MiTCR v1.1 was used to align the clonotypes to the IMGT TRB V, D and J references. Analysis was restricted to V-J combinations with a frequency above 0.0001, which covered 98% to 99.2% of repertoires. A TCR clonal expansion and chaos score per V-J combination was defined as the ratio of F50 clonal expansion to chaos observed in the TCRdist matrix. Welch's t-statistics and random forest were used to reduce the features to about 14 V-J combinations, which were then used as input to a naive Bayes classifier. Thyroid-blood repertoire similarity was quantified with the Morisita-Horn index. The public reads were reanalyzed by TCRdb: fastp trimming at Q25, MiXCR alignment, in-frame beta chains only. Each entry merges the rows of one CDR3 protein and shows their most common DNA and genes. TCRdb's processing, not the authors' own work, is the source of the V and J calls. The sample data list 400,000 or so distinct CDR3 sequences, and approximately 18% of these were observed just once. The ten largest account for roughly 2.3% of the sample.

The sample comprised peripheral blood. This receptor was obtained from an adult woman with stable Graves' hyperthyroidism.

For the CDR3, the sequence is CASNLRASQETQYF. The bases read TGTGCCAGCAATCTCCGGGCCTCCCAAGAGACCCAGTACTTC. The rearrangement joined TRBV12-3 or TRBV12-4 to TRBJ2-5; the D gene cannot be named for sure. From the cysteine through the phenylalanine, the CDR3 covers 14 amino acids. Only the CDR3 DNA is retained, 42 bases long and in frame from the first base. The junction shows trimming of 7 bases on V and 1 base on J, plus 13 bases between the germline ends.